Below, 8 T cell receptor beta chains from the same sample are listed, as sequenced in a study of blood T cell repertoires in COVID-19 (dated by TCRdb to between 2020 and 2021). Receptor libraries were prepared by the immunoSEQ multiplex PCR assay. TCRdb retrieved this table from immuneACCESS and kept in-frame rearrangements only. Not all clones are present; in checked studies, unresolved V genes account for under half, and no reason is known for the remainder. This sample gives around 300,000 clones in total; 90% of them show up just once. The ten most abundant clones make up 0.8% to 1.3% of the sample. The sequenced material came from peripheral blood. The receptors stem from a woman aged 40 to 50 with COVID-19, enrolled during active disease.

The chain combines TRBV7-2 with TRBJ1-2, with D possibly matching TRBD1 (5 bases). Trimming took off 5 bases at V and 4 bases at J, with 14 bases between the two ends. The CDR3 runs 14 residues. The V gene's germline CDR1 is SGHTA and CDR2 FQGNSA. CDR3 sequence reads: CASSLGTRIYGYTF. The CDR3 DNA follows: TGTGCCAGCAGCCTCGGGACTCGTATCTATGGCTACACCTTC.

This clone was counted a single time. The V call is TRBV25-1, the J call TRBJ1-3; no firm D call. Trimming cost V 3 bases and J 2 bases, with 14 bases left between them. The CDR3 is 16 amino acids. Germline loops: CDR1 MGHDK, CDR2 SYGVNS. CDR3 sequence: CASSDGWAAAGNTIYF. The CDR3 DNA reads TGTGCCAGCAGTGATGGGTGGGCAGCCGCTGGAAACACCATATATTTT.

J is TRBJ2-7 and V is TRBV9, with TRBD1 matching over 7 bases. The CDR3 length is 15 residues. Germline loops: CDR1 SGDLS, CDR2 YYNGEE. J gave up 0 bases and V 3 bases, and 6 bases lay outside the gene matches. The CDR3 reads CASSARDSFSYEQYF. CDR3 coding DNA: TGTGCCAGCAGCGCCCGGGACAGCTTCTCCTACGAGCAGTACTTC.

In its sample, this clone was seen a few times. The gene calls are TRBV3-1 (or the pseudogene TRBV3-2) and TRBJ1-3; 11 bases line up with TRBD1. V dropped 5 bases and J dropped 3; count of bases not matched to a gene: 6. Per germline, CDR1 LGHDT and CDR2 YNNKEL (reference sequence). The CDR3 is 16 residues long. CDR3 in amino acids: CASSSQDRGLGNTIYF. CDR3 DNA sequence: TGTGCCAGCAGCTCCCAGGACAGGGGGCTTGGAAACACCATATATTTT.

The chain employs TRBV6-6 and TRBJ1-2; TRBD1 might be the D (5 bases). V was trimmed by 6 bases and J by 0 bases, leaving 17 bases between them. Germline assignment: CDR1 MNHNY and CDR2 SVGAGI (reference sequence). CDR3 size: 16 residues. The CDR3 reads CASSQKQDPSNYGYTF. The CDR3 DNA reads as TGTGCCAGCAGCCAGAAACAGGACCCTTCTAACTATGGCTACACCTTC.

The chain is built from TRBV28 and TRBJ1-5; TRBD1 is a possible D gene (6 bases). The germline V and J ends were trimmed by 7 bases and 0 bases, with 22 bases remaining between them. This CDR3 spans 18 amino acids. Germline V gene sequence: CDR1 MDHEN, CDR2 SYDVKM. In nucleotides, the CDR3 is TGTGCCAGCACTATCGTTGGGGGCGCGACTCTTAGCAATCAGCCCCAGCATTTT. It specifies CASTIVGGATLSNQPQHF. Full variable domain (rest looked up from reference TRBV28 and TRBJ1-5): DVKVTQSSRYLVKRTGEKVFLECVQDMDHENMFWYRQDPGLGLRLIYFSYDVKMKEKGDIPEGYSVSREKKERFSLILESASTNQTSMYLCASTIVGGATLSNQPQHFGDGTRLSIL.

V is TRBV6-6 and J is TRBJ1-2, with no clear D. CDR3 length equals 14 residues. Looked up from germline, CDR1 is MNHNY and CDR2 is SVGAGI (reference sequence). V lost 0 bases and J 5 bases, leaving 10 bases between the germline ends. CDR3 coding DNA: TGTGCCAGCAGTTACTCGAGGAGGACGTATGGCTACACCTTC. It translates to CASSYSRRTYGYTF.

This chain joins TRBV9 and TRBJ2-1; the match to TRBD2 covers 8 bases. The CDR3 has 16 residues. Trimming took 0 bases from V and 2 from J; bases not matched to a gene: 4. Germline V gives CDR1 SGDLS, CDR2 YYNGEE. CDR3: CASSVAAGVAYNEQFF. CDR3 nucleotides: TGTGCCAGCAGCGTAGCAGCGGGAGTAGCCTACAATGAGCAGTTCTTC.